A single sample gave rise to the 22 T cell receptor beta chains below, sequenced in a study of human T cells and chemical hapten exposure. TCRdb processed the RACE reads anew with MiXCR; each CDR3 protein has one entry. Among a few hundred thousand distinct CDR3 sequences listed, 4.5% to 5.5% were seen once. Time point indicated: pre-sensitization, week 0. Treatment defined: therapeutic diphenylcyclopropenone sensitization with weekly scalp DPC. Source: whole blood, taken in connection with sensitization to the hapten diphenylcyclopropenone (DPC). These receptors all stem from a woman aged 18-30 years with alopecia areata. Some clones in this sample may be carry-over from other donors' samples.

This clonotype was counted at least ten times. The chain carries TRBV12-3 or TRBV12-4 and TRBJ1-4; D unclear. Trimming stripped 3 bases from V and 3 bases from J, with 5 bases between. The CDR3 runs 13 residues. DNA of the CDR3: TGTGCCAGCAGTTTGGCCTCTAATGAAAAACTGTTTTTT. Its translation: CASSLASNEKLFF.

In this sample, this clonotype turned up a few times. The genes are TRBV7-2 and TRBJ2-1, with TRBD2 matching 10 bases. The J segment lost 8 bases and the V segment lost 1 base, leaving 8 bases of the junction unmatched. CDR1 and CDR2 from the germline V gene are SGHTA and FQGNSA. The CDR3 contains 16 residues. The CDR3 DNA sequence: TGTGCCAGCAGCTTAGGATGGGCTAGCGGGGGATATGAGCAGTTCTTC. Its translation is CASSLGWASGGYEQFF.

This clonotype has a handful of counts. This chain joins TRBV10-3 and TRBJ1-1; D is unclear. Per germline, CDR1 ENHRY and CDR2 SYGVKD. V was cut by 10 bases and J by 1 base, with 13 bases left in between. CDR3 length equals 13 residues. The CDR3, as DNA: TGTGCCACCCTGGGCAGGAGGAACACTGAAGCTTTCTTT. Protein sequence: CATLGRRNTEAFF.

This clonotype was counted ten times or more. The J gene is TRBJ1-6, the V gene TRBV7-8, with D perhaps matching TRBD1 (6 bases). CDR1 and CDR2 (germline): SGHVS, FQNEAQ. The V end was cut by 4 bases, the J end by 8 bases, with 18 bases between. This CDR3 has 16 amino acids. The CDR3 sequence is CASSSLLDSFDSPLHF. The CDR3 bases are TGTGCCAGCAGCTCGCTCTTGGACAGTTTCGATTCACCCCTCCACTTT.

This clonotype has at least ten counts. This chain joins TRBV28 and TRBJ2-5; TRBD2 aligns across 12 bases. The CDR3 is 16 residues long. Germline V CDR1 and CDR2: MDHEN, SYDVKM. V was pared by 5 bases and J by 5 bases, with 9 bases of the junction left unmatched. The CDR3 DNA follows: TGTGCCAGCAGTCAGGCTAGCGGGGGGGGCGTGGAGACCCAGTACTTC. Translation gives CASSQASGGGVETQYF.

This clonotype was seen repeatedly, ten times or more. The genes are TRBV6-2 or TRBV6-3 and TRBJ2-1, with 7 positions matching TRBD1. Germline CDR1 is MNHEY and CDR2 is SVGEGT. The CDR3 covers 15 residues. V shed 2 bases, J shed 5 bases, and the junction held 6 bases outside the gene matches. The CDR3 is CASSYPGQSHNEQFF. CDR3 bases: TGTGCCAGCAGTTACCCGGGACAGAGTCACAATGAGCAGTTCTTC.

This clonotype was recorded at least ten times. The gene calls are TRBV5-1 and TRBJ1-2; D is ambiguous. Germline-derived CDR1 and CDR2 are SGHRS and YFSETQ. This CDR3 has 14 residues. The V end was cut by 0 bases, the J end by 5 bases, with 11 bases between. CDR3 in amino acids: CASSLVSGLYGYTF. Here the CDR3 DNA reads TGCGCCAGCAGCTTGGTTTCCGGCTTATATGGCTACACCTTC.

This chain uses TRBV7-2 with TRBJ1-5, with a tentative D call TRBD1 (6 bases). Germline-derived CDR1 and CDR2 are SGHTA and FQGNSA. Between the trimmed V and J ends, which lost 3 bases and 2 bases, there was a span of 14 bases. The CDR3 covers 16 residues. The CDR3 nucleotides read TGTGCCAGCAGCTTTAGGGGGAAACTGGGCAATCAGCCCCAGCATTTT. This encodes CASSFRGKLGNQPQHF.

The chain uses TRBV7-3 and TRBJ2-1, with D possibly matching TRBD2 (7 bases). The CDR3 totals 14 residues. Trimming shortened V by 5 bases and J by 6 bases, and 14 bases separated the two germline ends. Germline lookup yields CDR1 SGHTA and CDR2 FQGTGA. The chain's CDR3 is CASSRRGAGNEQFF. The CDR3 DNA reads TGTGCCAGCAGCCGACGGGGGGCAGGCAATGAGCAGTTCTTC.

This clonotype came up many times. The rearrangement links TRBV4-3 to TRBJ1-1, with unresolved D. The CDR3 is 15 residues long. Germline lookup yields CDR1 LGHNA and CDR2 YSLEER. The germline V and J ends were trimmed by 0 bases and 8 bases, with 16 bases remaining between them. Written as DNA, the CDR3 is TGCGCCAGCAGCCAAGATGTAGTCCAGACTCTCGAAGCTTTCTTT. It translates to CASSQDVVQTLEAFF.

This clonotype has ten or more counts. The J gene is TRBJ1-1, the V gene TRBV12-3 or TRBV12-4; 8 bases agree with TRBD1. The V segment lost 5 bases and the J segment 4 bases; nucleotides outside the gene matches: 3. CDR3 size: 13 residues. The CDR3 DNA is TGTGCCAGCAGTAACACAGGGGGCACTGAAGCTTTCTTT. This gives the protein CASSNTGGTEAFF.

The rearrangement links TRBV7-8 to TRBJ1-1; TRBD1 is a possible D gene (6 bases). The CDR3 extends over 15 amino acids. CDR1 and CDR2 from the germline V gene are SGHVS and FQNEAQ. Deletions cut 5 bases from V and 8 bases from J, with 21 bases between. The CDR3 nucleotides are TGTGCCAGCAGCCCCAGACAGGCGGCGGGATTCGAAGCTTTCTTT. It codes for CASSPRQAAGFEAFF. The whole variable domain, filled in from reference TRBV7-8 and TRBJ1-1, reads GAGVSQSPRYKVAKRGQDVALRCDPISGHVSLFWYQQALGQGPEFLTYFQNEAQLDKSGLPSDRFFAERPEGSVSTLKIQRTQQEDSAVYLCASSPRQAAGFEAFFGQGTRLTVV.

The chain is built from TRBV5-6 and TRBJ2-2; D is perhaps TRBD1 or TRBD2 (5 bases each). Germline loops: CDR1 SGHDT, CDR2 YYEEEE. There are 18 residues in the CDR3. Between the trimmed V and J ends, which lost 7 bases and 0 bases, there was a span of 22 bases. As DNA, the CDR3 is TGTGCCAGCCAGGAGAGAGGACGGGGCCACGCGAACACCGGGGAGCTGTTTTTT. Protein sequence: CASQERGRGHANTGELFF.

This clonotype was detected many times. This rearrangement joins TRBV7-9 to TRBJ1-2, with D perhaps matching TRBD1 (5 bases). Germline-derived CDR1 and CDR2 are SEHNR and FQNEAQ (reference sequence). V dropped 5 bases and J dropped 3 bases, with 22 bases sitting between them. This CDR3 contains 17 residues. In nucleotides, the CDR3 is TGTGCCAGCAGCCCGCCCCCAACGCAGGGACCGCACTATGGCTACACCTTC. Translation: CASSPPPTQGPHYGYTF.

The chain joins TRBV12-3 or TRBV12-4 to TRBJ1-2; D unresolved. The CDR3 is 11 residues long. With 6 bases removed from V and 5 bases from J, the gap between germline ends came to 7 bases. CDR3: CASSIKYGYTF. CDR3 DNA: TGTGCCAGCAGCATAAAGTATGGCTACACCTTC.

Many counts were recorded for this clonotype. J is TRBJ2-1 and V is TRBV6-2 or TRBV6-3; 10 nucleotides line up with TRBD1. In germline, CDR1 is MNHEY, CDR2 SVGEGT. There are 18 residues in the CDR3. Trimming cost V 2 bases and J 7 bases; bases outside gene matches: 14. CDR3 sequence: CASSYGGKTGGPLNEQFF. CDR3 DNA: TGTGCCAGCAGTTACGGGGGAAAGACAGGGGGCCCCTTGAATGAGCAGTTCTTC.

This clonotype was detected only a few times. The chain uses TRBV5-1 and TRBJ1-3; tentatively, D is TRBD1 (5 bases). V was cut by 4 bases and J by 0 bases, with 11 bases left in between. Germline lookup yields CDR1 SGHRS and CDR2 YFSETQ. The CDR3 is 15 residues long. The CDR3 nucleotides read TGCGCCAGCAGCCTAGGGACCGTCTCTGGAAACACCATATATTTT. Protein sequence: CASSLGTVSGNTIYF. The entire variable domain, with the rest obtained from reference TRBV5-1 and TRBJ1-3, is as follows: KAGVTQTPRYLIKTRGQQVTLSCSPISGHRSVSWYQQTPGQGLQFLFEYFSETQRNKGNFPGRFSGRQFSNSRSEMNVSTLELGDSALYLCASSLGTVSGNTIYFGEGSWLTVV.

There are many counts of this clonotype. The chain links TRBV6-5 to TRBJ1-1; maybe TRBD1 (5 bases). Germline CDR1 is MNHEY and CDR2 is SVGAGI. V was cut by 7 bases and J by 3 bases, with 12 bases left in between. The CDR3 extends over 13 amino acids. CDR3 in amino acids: CASTWGEDTEAFF. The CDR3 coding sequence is TGTGCCAGCACCTGGGGGGAGGACACTGAAGCTTTCTTT.

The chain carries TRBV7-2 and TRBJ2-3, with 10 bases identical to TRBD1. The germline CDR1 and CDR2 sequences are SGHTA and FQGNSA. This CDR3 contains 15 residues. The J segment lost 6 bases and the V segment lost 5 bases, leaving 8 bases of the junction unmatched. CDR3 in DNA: TGTGCCAGCAGCCCGGGACAGGGGTATTCGGATACGCAGTATTTT. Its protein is CASSPGQGYSDTQYF.

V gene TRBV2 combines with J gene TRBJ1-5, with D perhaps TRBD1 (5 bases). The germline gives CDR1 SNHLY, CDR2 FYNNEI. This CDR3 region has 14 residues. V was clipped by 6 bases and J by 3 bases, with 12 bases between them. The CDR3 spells CASSTDSPNQPQHF. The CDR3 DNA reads TGTGCCAGCAGCACTGACAGCCCCAATCAGCCCCAGCATTTT. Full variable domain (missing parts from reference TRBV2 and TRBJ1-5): EPEVTQTPSHQVTQMGQEVILRCVPISNHLYFYWYRQILGQKVEFLVSFYNNEISEKSEIFDDQFSVERPDGSNFTLKIRSTKLEDSAMYFCASSTDSPNQPQHFGDGTRLSIL.

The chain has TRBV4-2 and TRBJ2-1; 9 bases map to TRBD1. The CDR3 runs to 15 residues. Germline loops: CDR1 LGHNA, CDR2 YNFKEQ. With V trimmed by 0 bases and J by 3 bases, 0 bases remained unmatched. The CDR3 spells CASSQETGGYNEQFF. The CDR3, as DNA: TGTGCCAGCAGCCAAGAGACAGGGGGCTACAATGAGCAGTTCTTC.

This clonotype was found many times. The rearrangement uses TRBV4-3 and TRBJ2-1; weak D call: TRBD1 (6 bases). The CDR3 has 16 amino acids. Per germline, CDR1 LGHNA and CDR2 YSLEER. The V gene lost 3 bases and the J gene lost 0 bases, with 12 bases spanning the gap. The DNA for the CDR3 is TGCGCCAGCAGCCAGTACAGGGCGAGCTCCTACAATGAGCAGTTCTTC. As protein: CASSQYRASSYNEQFF.